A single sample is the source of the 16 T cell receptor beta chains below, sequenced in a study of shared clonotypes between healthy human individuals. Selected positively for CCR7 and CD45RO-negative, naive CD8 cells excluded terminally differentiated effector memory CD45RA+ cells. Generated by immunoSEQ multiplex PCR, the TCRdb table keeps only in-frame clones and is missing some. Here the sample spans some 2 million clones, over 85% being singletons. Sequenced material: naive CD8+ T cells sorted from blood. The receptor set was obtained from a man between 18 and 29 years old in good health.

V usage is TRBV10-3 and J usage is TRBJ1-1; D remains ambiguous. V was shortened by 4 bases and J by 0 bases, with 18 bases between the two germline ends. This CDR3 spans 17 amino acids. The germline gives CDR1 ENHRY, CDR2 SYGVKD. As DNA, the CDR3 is TGTGCCATCAGTGCCTCGCGAGGGCAGTTTATGAACACTGAAGCTTTCTTT. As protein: CAISASRGQFMNTEAFF.

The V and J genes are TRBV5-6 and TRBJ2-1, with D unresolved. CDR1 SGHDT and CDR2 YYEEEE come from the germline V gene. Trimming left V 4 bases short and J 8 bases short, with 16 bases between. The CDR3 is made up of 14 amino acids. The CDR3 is CASSQAALRDEQFF. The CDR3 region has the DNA TGTGCCAGCAGCCAGGCAGCCCTTAGGGATGAGCAGTTCTTC.

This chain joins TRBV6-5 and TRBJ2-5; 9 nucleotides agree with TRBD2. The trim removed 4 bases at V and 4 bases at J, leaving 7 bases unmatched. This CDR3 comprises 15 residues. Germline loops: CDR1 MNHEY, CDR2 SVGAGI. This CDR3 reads CASSSAGGARETQYF. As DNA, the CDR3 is TGTGCCAGCAGTTCCGCGGGGGGGGCGCGAGAGACCCAGTACTTC.

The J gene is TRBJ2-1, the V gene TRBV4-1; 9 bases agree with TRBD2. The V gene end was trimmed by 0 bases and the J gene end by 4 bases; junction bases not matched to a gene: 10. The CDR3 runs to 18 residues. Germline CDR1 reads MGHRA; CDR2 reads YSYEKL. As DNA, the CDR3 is TGCGCCAGCAGCCAAGATGGGGCGGGAGGGCCCATGTACAATGAGCAGTTCTTC. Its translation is CASSQDGAGGPMYNEQFF.

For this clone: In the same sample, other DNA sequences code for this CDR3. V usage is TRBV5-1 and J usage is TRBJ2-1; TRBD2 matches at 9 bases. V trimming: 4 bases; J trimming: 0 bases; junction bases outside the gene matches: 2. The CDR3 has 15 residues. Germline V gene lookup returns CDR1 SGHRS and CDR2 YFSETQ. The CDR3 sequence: CASSLSGSSYNEQFF. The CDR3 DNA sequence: TGCGCCAGCAGCCTTAGCGGGAGCTCCTACAATGAGCAGTTCTTC.

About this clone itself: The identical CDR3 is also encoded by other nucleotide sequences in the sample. The DNA of the CDR3 is TGTGCCAGCAGCTTAGGTACTGAAGCTTTCTTT. It encodes CASSLGTEAFF. This chain joins TRBV7-9 and TRBJ1-1; D is unclear. V was shortened by 1 base and J by 5 bases, with 2 bases between the two germline ends. Germline V gene lookup returns CDR1 SEHNR and CDR2 FQNEAQ (reference sequence). The CDR3 is 11 residues long.

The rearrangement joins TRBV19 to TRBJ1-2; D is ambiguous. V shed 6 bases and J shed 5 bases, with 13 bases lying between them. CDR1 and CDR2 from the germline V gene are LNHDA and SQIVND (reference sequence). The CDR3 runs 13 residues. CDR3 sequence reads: CASRASAEYGYTF. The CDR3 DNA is TGTGCCAGTAGGGCCTCAGCAGAATATGGCTACACCTTC.

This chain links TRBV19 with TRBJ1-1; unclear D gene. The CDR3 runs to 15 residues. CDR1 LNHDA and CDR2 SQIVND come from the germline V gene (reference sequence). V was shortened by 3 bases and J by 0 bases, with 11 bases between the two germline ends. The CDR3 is CASSMFLGMNTEAFF. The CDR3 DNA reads TGTGCCAGTAGTATGTTTCTGGGAATGAACACTGAAGCTTTCTTT.

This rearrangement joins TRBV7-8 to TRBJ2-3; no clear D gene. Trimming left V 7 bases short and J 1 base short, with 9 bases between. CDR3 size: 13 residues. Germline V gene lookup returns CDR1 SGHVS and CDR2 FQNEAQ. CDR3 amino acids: CASTAGRTDTQYF. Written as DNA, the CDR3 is TGTGCCAGCACCGCCGGGCGCACAGATACGCAGTATTTT.

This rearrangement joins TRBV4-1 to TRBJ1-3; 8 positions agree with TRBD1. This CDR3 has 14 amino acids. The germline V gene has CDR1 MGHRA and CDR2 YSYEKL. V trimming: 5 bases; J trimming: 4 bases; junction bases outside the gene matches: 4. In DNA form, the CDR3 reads TGCGCCAGCAGCTTTCAGGGGGCCGGAAACACCATATATTTT. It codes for CASSFQGAGNTIYF.

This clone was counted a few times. CDR3 sequence reads: CASSNLRDGPLGYTF. Here the CDR3 DNA reads TGCGCCAGCAGCAATCTCCGGGACGGACCACTGGGCTACACCTTC. The chain carries TRBV5-1 and TRBJ1-2; possibly TRBD1 for D (5 bases). Germline V gene data show CDR1 as SGHRS and CDR2 as YFSETQ. The CDR3 is 15 residues long. V was trimmed by 4 bases and J by 8 bases, leaving 21 bases between them.

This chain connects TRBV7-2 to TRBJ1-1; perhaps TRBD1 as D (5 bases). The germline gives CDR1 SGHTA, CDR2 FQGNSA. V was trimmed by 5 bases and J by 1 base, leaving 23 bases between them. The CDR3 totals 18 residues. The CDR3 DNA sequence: TGTGCCAGCAGCCTCCCCCGGGGAGGGGCGATAGAGAACACTGAAGCTTTCTTT. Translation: CASSLPRGGAIENTEAFF.

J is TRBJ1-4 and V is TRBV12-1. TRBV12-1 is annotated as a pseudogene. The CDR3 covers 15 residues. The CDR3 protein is CASSLRGTTNEKLFF. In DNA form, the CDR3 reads TGTGCCAGCAGCTTACGGGGAACAACTAATGAAAAACTGTTTTTT.

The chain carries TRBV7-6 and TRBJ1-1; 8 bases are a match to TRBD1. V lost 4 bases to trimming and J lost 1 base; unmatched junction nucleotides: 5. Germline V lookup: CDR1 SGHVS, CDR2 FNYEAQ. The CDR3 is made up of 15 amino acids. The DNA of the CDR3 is TGTGCCAGCAGCTCCGCGCAGGGGGCGAACACTGAAGCTTTCTTT. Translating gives CASSSAQGANTEAFF.

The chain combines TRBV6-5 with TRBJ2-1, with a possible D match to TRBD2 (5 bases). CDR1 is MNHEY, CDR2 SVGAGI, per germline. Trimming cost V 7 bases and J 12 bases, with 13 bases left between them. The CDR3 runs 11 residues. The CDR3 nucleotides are TGTGCCAGCACCGAGGGAGACCTGCAGTTCTTC. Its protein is CASTEGDLQFF.

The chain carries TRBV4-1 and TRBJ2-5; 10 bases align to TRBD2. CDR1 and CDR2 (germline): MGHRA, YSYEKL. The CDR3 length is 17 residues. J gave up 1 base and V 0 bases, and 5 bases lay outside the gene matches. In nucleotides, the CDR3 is TGCGCCAGCAGCCAAGATTCAGCGGGGGGGATCCAAGAGACCCAGTACTTC. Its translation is CASSQDSAGGIQETQYF.